These 30 T cell receptor beta chains came from one sample sequenced in a study of technical replicates of blood from a handful of donors. Sequencing used immunoSEQ multiplex PCR; TCRdb keeps in-frame clones, though not all of them. The data show about 68,000 clones, 95% to 97% seen once. Sequencing was done on a sample of T cells isolated from PBMCs. The origin of the receptors is a human donor in good health.

The V gene is TRBV29-1, the J gene TRBJ1-1; the D gene is possibly TRBD1 (5 bases). V was trimmed by 5 bases and J by 7 bases, leaving 17 bases between them. Germline V gene lookup returns CDR1 SQVTM and CDR2 ANQGSEA. The CDR3 has 13 residues. CDR3 residues: CSVWSFGADEAFF. The CDR3 region has the DNA TGCAGCGTTTGGAGCTTTGGGGCCGATGAAGCTTTCTTT.

The chain carries TRBV5-6 and TRBJ2-1; 9 bases align to TRBD2. Trimming cost V 4 bases and J 0 bases; bases outside gene matches: 8. The CDR3 contains 17 residues. CDR1 is SGHDT and CDR2 is YYEEEE in the germline V gene. This CDR3 reads CASSLTSGASSYNEQFF. The CDR3 bases are TGTGCCAGCAGCCTGACTAGCGGCGCGAGCTCCTACAATGAGCAGTTCTTC.

This sequence joins TRBV28 and TRBJ1-5; D call uncertain. The CDR3 is made up of 14 amino acids. Trimming removed 1 base at V and 7 bases at J, with 11 bases between. Per the germline V gene, CDR1 is MDHEN and CDR2 is SYDVKM. This CDR3 is CASSLSEGEQPQHF. In nucleotides, the CDR3 is TGTGCCAGCAGTTTATCTGAGGGCGAGCAGCCCCAGCATTTT.

The chain has TRBV6-4 and TRBJ1-2, with 7 positions matching TRBD1. Germline loops: CDR1 MRHNA, CDR2 SNTAGT. The J segment lost 6 bases and the V segment lost 4 bases, leaving 8 bases of the junction unmatched. The CDR3 is 14 residues long. The DNA for the CDR3 is TGTGCCAGCAGTGCCTCGGGACAGATCAATGGCTACACCTTC. This translates into CASSASGQINGYTF.

This chain connects TRBV7-9 to TRBJ2-7, with 8 bases that match TRBD2. V trimming: 5 bases; J trimming: 6 bases; junction bases outside the gene matches: 3. CDR1 and CDR2 (germline): SEHNR, FQNEAQ (reference sequence). The length of the CDR3 is 12 residues. CDR3 sequence reads: CASSLSGSEQYF. The CDR3 DNA follows: TGTGCCAGCAGCCTAAGCGGGAGCGAGCAGTACTTC.

DNA for the CDR3: TGTGCCAGCAGTTGGGGACTTAGGAACACTGAAGCTTTCTTT. Amino acids: CASSWGLRNTEAFF. The rearrangement joins TRBV6-6 to TRBJ1-1, with a tentative D call TRBD1 (5 bases). Germline V gene lookup returns CDR1 MNHNY and CDR2 SVGAGI (reference sequence). The CDR3 contains 14 residues. V lost 4 bases and J 1 base, leaving 10 bases between the germline ends.

This chain uses TRBV5-1 with TRBJ2-2, with D hard to call. The CDR3 is made up of 16 amino acids. Germline V gives CDR1 SGHRS, CDR2 YFSETQ. The V and J ends lost 1 base and 0 bases respectively, with 10 bases between them. CDR3 bases: TGCGCCAGCAGCTTGTTGTCAGGATCGAACACCGGGGAGCTGTTTTTT. It is translated as CASSLLSGSNTGELFF.

This chain links TRBV30 with TRBJ2-3; D is perhaps TRBD1 (5 bases). The CDR3 has 13 amino acids. CDR1 GTSNPN and CDR2 SVGIG come from the germline V gene (reference sequence). For the CDR3, the DNA is TGTGCTTCGACAGCACGTATCACAGATACGCAGTATTTT. This sequence encodes CASTARITDTQYF.

The chain combines TRBV25-1 with TRBJ1-2; 9 nucleotides line up with TRBD1. V was pared by 1 base and J by 6 bases, with 6 bases of the junction left unmatched. Germline V gene lookup returns CDR1 MGHDK and CDR2 SYGVNS. This CDR3 is 15 amino acids long. CDR3 in DNA: TGTGCCAGCAGTGAATGGAACAGGGGGCCAGATGGCTACACCTTC. This sequence encodes CASSEWNRGPDGYTF.

The J gene is TRBJ1-5, the V gene TRBV7-8; tentative D call: TRBD1 (6 bases). The CDR3 spans 17 residues. Germline values: CDR1 SGHVS, CDR2 FQNEAQ. Trimming removed 2 bases at V and 2 bases at J, with 16 bases between. In DNA form, the CDR3 reads TGTGCCAGCAGCTTACTTCCACAACAGGGTCGCAATCAGCCCCAGCATTTT. It yields the protein CASSLLPQQGRNQPQHF.

J is TRBJ2-2 and V is TRBV6-5; D remains unclear. The germline CDR1 and CDR2 sequences are MNHEY and SVGAGI. Trimming stripped 0 bases from V and 4 bases from J, with 9 bases between. The CDR3 is made up of 15 amino acids. In nucleotides, the CDR3 is TGTGCCAGCAGTTACTCGATGTTAGCCACCGGGGAGCTGTTTTTT. The encoded protein is CASSYSMLATGELFF.

The V gene is TRBV5-1, the J gene TRBJ2-6, with 9 bases fitting TRBD1. V lost 5 bases to trimming and J lost 2 bases; unmatched junction nucleotides: 2. Germline V gene sequence: CDR1 SGHRS, CDR2 YFSETQ. CDR3 length: 15 amino acids. The CDR3 bases are TGCGCCAGCAGGGGACAGGGAACTGGGGCCAACGTCCTGACTTTC. Translated: CASRGQGTGANVLTF.

The table lists this clone with a count of one. The chain carries TRBV7-8 and TRBJ2-6; tentatively, D is TRBD2 (5 bases). Trimming left V 1 base short and J 8 bases short, with 12 bases between. This CDR3 comprises 15 residues. CDR1 and CDR2 from the germline V gene are SGHVS and FQNEAQ. Here the CDR3 reads CASSLVEARSNVLTF. The CDR3 DNA is TGTGCCAGCAGCTTAGTGGAGGCACGGTCCAACGTCCTGACTTTC.

The J gene is TRBJ2-5, the V gene TRBV4-1; 13 nucleotides match TRBD2. The trim removed 5 bases at V and 1 base at J, leaving 1 base unmatched. Germline CDR1 MGHRA, CDR2 YSYEKL. The CDR3 contains 15 residues. The CDR3 region has the DNA TGCGCCAGCAGCTGGACTAGCGGGAGCCAAGAGACCCAGTACTTC. Amino acids: CASSWTSGSQETQYF.

The chain couples TRBV6-4 to TRBJ2-7; TRBD2 agrees at 10 bases. The CDR3 loop spans 14 amino acids. Unmatched junction bases numbered 0, after V lost 3 bases and J lost 1 base. Germline V CDR1 and CDR2: MRHNA, SNTAGT. As DNA, the CDR3 is TGTGCCAGCAGTGAACTAGCGGGATCCTACGAGCAGTACTTC. Translated: CASSELAGSYEQYF.

The count of this clone is one. V usage is TRBV18 and J usage is TRBJ2-1; 13 positions agree with TRBD2. The trim removed 5 bases at V and 8 bases at J, leaving 15 bases unmatched. The CDR3 spans 18 residues. Germline CDR1 reads KGHSH; CDR2 reads LQKENI. CDR3 loop: CASSTLLKWTSGSHEQFF. The CDR3 DNA reads TGTGCCAGCTCAACCTTACTTAAATGGACTAGCGGGAGTCATGAGCAGTTCTTC.

The chain uses TRBV30 and TRBJ2-7, with D possibly being TRBD1 (5 bases). The CDR3 has 14 amino acids. Trimming removed 0 bases at V and 3 bases at J, with 12 bases between. Per germline, CDR1 GTSNPN and CDR2 SVGIG (reference sequence). The CDR3 spells CAWSVERGHYEQYF. Here the CDR3 DNA reads TGTGCCTGGAGTGTTGAACGAGGACACTACGAGCAGTACTTC.

This clone came up once. The CDR3 DNA sequence: TGCGCCAGCAGCTCGGGGGGTGTAGGGGAGACCCAGTACTTC. As protein: CASSSGGVGETQYF. The rearrangement joins TRBV5-1 to TRBJ2-5; 7 bases are a match to TRBD2. The ends lost 3 bases at V and 5 bases at J; junction bases unmatched: 7. This CDR3 comprises 14 residues. Germline lookup yields CDR1 SGHRS and CDR2 YFSETQ.

V is TRBV5-1 and J is TRBJ1-1, with a tentative D call TRBD1 (6 bases). Germline V lookup: CDR1 SGHRS, CDR2 YFSETQ. The CDR3 has 14 amino acids. V was clipped by 1 base and J by 1 base, with 8 bases between them. The CDR3 DNA follows: TGCGCCAGCAGCTTGTACAGGGCGAACACTGAAGCTTTCTTT. Translating it yields CASSLYRANTEAFF.

The chain is built from TRBV5-4 and TRBJ2-2, with 9 bases fitting TRBD1. V lost 4 bases to trimming and J lost 6 bases; unmatched junction nucleotides: 10. This CDR3 comprises 16 residues. Germline V gives CDR1 SGHNT, CDR2 YYREEE (reference sequence). CDR3 loop: CASSADGTGFAGELFF. The CDR3 coding sequence is TGTGCCAGCAGCGCAGATGGGACAGGGTTCGCCGGGGAGCTGTTTTTT.

This chain connects TRBV4-1 to TRBJ1-1; no reliable D call. CDR1 and CDR2 from the germline V gene are MGHRA and YSYEKL. CDR3 size: 13 residues. Trimming removed 3 bases at V and 3 bases at J, with 8 bases between. The DNA for the CDR3 is TGCGCCAGCAGCCAGGAGACGGACACTGAAGCTTTCTTT. The encoded protein is CASSQETDTEAFF.

The chain carries TRBV6-5 and TRBJ2-7; maybe TRBD1 (6 bases). The CDR3 has 13 residues. V gave up 10 bases and J gave up 2 bases, with 15 bases separating them. CDR1 and CDR2 (germline): MNHEY, SVGAGI. CDR3 amino acids: CATTQGLTYEQYF. The CDR3 DNA follows: TGTGCCACTACGCAGGGGTTGACCTACGAGCAGTACTTC.

J is TRBJ2-7 and V is TRBV27; TRBD1 agrees at 9 bases. Trimming removed 4 bases from V and 3 bases from J; junction bases left unmatched: 4. The germline gives CDR1 MNHEY, CDR2 SMNVEV (reference sequence). The CDR3 sequence is 14 residues long. The CDR3 region is CASSSGQGFYEQYF. CDR3 nucleotides: TGTGCCAGCAGTTCCGGACAGGGGTTCTACGAGCAGTACTTC.

The chain uses TRBV4-1 and TRBJ2-7; tentative D call: TRBD1 (6 bases). The V and J ends lost 0 bases and 1 base respectively, with 10 bases between them. This CDR3 contains 15 residues. CDR1 is MGHRA and CDR2 is YSYEKL in the germline V gene. The DNA for the CDR3 is TGCGCCAGCAGCCAAGATCTCCAGGGGTCCTACGAGCAGTACTTC. Translated: CASSQDLQGSYEQYF.

The gene calls are TRBV28 and TRBJ2-7; the match to TRBD1 covers 7 bases. The V gene end was trimmed by 3 bases and the J gene end by 2 bases; junction bases not matched to a gene: 1. This CDR3 region has 13 residues. The germline V gene has CDR1 MDHEN and CDR2 SYDVKM. CDR3 in DNA: TGTGCCAGCAGTTTCACAGGGGCCTACGAGCAGTACTTC. Translated: CASSFTGAYEQYF. Drawing the rest from reference TRBV28 and TRBJ2-7, the complete variable domain is DVKVTQSSRYLVKRTGEKVFLECVQDMDHENMFWYRQDPGLGLRLIYFSYDVKMKEKGDIPEGYSVSREKKERFSLILESASTNQTSMYLCASSFTGAYEQYFGPGTRLTVT.

This clone appeared a single time. The rearrangement joins TRBV6-1 to TRBJ2-7; a possible D gene is TRBD2 (5 bases). V was trimmed by 0 bases and J by 3 bases, leaving 9 bases between them. The CDR3 spans 14 residues. In germline, CDR1 is MNHNS, CDR2 SASEGT. The DNA for the CDR3 is TGTGCCAGCAGTGAAGCCCCACGGGGCTACGAGCAGTACTTC. This codes for CASSEAPRGYEQYF.

The rearrangement uses TRBV10-3 and TRBJ1-1, with D possibly matching TRBD1 (6 bases). Trimming shortened V by 3 bases and J by 0 bases, and 14 bases separated the two germline ends. CDR1 is ENHRY and CDR2 is SYGVKD in the germline V gene. CDR3 length: 16 residues. For the CDR3, the DNA is TGTGCCATCAGTGAAGCAGGGGAAGGCATGAACACTGAAGCTTTCTTT. Amino acids: CAISEAGEGMNTEAFF.

The V gene is TRBV7-2, the J gene TRBJ1-4; D remains ambiguous. The CDR3 length is 16 residues. V was trimmed by 5 bases and J by 0 bases, leaving 13 bases between them. Germline V lookup: CDR1 SGHTA, CDR2 FQGNSA. The CDR3 protein is CASSPRPVTTNEKLFF. The CDR3 DNA is TGTGCCAGCAGCCCTAGACCAGTGACAACTAATGAAAAACTGTTTTTT.

The chain couples TRBV19 to TRBJ1-1, with a weak D call TRBD1 (6 bases). Germline values: CDR1 LNHDA, CDR2 SQIVND (reference sequence). CDR3 length equals 15 residues. Trimming removed 3 bases at V and 7 bases at J, with 18 bases between. CDR3 protein: CASSIRKAGDGEAFF. CDR3 sequence (DNA): TGTGCCAGTAGTATTCGTAAGGCAGGGGATGGTGAAGCTTTCTTT. Using reference TRBV19 and TRBJ1-1 for the parts outside the CDR3, the full variable domain is DGGITQSPKYLFRKEGQNVTLSCEQNLNHDAMYWYRQDPGQGLRLIYYSQIVNDFQKGDIAEGYSVSREKKESFPLTVTSAQKNPTAFYLCASSIRKAGDGEAFFGQGTRLTVV.

Comments on this clone: The sample holds other DNA sequences that translate to the same CDR3. The J gene is TRBJ2-1, the V gene TRBV11-3, with TRBD1 matching over 9 bases. The CDR3 runs 13 residues. J was trimmed by 7 bases and V by 3 bases; bases with no gene match: 1. Germline-derived CDR1 and CDR2 are SGHNT and YENEEA. DNA for the CDR3: TGTGCCAGCAGCTTGACAGGGGGGAATGAGCAGTTCTTC. This translates into CASSLTGGNEQFF.